Described below is a single T cell receptor beta chain sequence and its context. Its target antigen remains unknown. No base qualities exist here, and no much larger clone lies one base off it. The donors were some 39 Caucasian individuals from Russia, aged roughly 6 to 90 years, who were systemically healthy. Each donor gave approximately 9.3 milliliters of peripheral blood, collected into EDTA-treated Vacutainer tubes. Ficoll-Paque density-gradient centrifugation was used to isolate PBMCs, with at least 6.5 million per sample. Total RNA, at least 6 micrograms per sample, was extracted from PBMCs with Trizol reagent. Naive CD45RAhigh/CD27high T cell percentages were measured by flow cytometry on a PBMC aliquot from every donor. Libraries were prepared through 5' RACE. The sequencer was an Illumina HiSeq 2500. A second PCR of roughly 6 to 11 cycles was run with a J-beta primer mix and a sample-barcoded 5' primer. A template-switch 5' adaptor carrying 12 random nucleotides introduced a unique molecular identifier onto each TCR beta cDNA molecule. At least 2.5 million CDR3-containing paired-end reads were obtained from each sample. First-strand cDNA was synthesized from all RNA with the Mint cDNA synthesis kit, primed by a TRBC-specific oligonucleotide. All cDNA was treated with uracil-DNA glycosylase and then went through a first 18-cycle PCR with the universal primers M1SS and BC2_uni_R. In the original analysis: For normalization, 1 million high-quality reads were randomly selected from each sample, with every read carrying a distinct molecular identifier. Instead of being binned into consensus sequences, reads that shared molecular identifiers were thrown out. MiTCR, set to a Q25 quality threshold and the strictest error-elimination algorithm, was used for CDR3 identification, clonotype clustering and error correction. Lower-bound total TCR beta diversity was estimated with a nonparametric unseen species model using Euler transformation. The public reads were quality trimmed at Q25 with fastp and then assembled into clones with MiXCR by TCRdb, keeping productive beta chains. Rows merge per CDR3 protein into single entries with the most common DNA and genes. The V and J calls reflect TCRdb's pipeline rather than the authors' work. The sample includes 700,000 or so distinct CDR3 sequences, with roughly 41% observed a single time. 25% to 35% of the sample comes from the top ten.

The cysteine opens and the phenylalanine closes a CDR3 of 20 amino acids. The CDR3 DNA has 60 bases and is translated from base 1. As encoded in the germline V gene (reference sequence), CDR1 is LGHDT while CDR2 is YNNKEL. Cut back by 0 bases and 0 bases, the V and J ends lie 20 bases apart. These data are taken from a study of blood T cells in healthy people across ages (dated by TCRdb to about 2015). Broadly, across the study: In model experiments, template switching captured about one uniquely barcoded TCR beta cDNA molecule for every two T cells. Four age groups were formed from the donors: young (average about 15 years), middle-aged (roughly 38), aged (about 62) and long-lived (around 82). To avoid experimental bias, donors of different ages were distributed randomly across sequencing lanes. Using deep sequencing normalized with unique cDNA molecular identifiers, the study measured how TCR beta repertoire diversity changes with age. Two additional independent replicas of 1 million unique cDNA reads from the same blood draw were analyzed for two donors (one aged 18 to 30 and one aged 80 or older).

What the work shows at the level of the full study, not this receptor alone: The long-lived group showed more naive CD4+ T cells, fewer expanded clones and increased TCR diversity than the aged group, suggesting age selection. Donor CMV infection status was unknown, potentially confounding age-related changes in expanded clonotypes. Since profiling was done on bulk unsorted PBMCs, naive and antigen-experienced compartments could not be conclusively compared. Observed TCR beta diversity per million T cells fell roughly linearly with age, and a significant reduction was already apparent by age about 38. Estimates of total diversity based on one million sequenced T cells were regarded as lower bounds and as underestimates. Observed TCR beta diversity correlated strongly with the percentage of naive T cells measured by flow cytometry.

The sequence links TRBV3-1 to TRBJ1-4, with a weak D call of TRBD1 (5 bases match). The specimen sequenced was blood. The receptor was derived from a man aged 80 or over in good health. The nucleotide sequence is TGTGCCAGCAGCCAAGATTCGCCCTTGGTCCTGGGGGCAACTAATGAAAAACTGTTTTTT. Translation gives CASSQDSPLVLGATNEKLFF.